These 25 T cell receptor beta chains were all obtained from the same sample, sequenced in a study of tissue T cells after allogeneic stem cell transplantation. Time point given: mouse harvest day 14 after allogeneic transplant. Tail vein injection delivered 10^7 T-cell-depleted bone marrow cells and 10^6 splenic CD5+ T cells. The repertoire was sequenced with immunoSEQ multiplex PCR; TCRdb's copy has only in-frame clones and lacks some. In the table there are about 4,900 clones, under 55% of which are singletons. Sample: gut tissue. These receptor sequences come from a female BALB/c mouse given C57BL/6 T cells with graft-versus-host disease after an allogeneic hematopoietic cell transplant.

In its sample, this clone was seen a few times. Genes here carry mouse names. The CDR3 sequence: CAWSRDWNTGQLYF. The sequenced part of the CDR3 DNA is TGTGCCTGGAGCCGGGACTGGAACACCGGGCAGCTCTAC. The V and J genes are TRBV31 and TRBJ2-2; 8 positions match TRBD2. The read gets to within 1 residue of the CDR3 end, and the germline J gene fills in the rest. This CDR3 spans 14 amino acids. With 3 bases clipped from V and 2 bases from J, the junction kept 2 bases outside the gene matches. The V gene's germline CDR1 is GKSSPN and CDR2 SITVG.

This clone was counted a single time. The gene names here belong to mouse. The sequenced part of the CDR3 DNA is TGTGCCAGCAGTGACAATAGTGCAGAAACGCTGTAT. Translation: CASSDNSAETLY. The entire CDR3 protein reads CASSDNSAETLYF. The rearrangement links TRBV13-3 to TRBJ2-3; D remains ambiguous. The observed sequence ends 1 residue before the CDR3 terminus, with the missing tail filled in from the germline J gene. V lost 2 bases, J lost 0 bases, and 4 bases lay in between. CDR3 length equals 13 residues. CDR1 is NNHDY, CDR2 SYVADS, per germline.

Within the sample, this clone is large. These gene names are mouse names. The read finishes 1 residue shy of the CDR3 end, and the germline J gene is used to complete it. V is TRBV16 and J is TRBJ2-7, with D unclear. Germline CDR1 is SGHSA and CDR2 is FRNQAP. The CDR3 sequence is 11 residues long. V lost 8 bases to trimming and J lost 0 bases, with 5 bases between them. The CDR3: CASQSSYEQYF. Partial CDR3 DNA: TGTGCAAGCCAGAGCTCCTATGAACAGTAC.

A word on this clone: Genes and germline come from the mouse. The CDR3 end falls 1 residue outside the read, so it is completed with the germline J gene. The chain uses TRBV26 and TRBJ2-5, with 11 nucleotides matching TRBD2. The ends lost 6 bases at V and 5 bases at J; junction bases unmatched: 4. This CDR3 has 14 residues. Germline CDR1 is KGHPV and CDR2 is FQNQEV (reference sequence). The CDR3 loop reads CASSLTGGGDTQYF. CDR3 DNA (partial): TGTGCCAGCAGCCTGACTGGGGGGGGAGACACCCAGTAC.

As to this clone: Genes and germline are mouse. The CDR3 sequence: CASSLWGAVSNERLFF. The CDR3 bases that were read are TGTGCTAGCAGTTTGTGGGGGGCCGTTTCCAACGAAAGATTATTT. V gene TRBV29 combines with J gene TRBJ1-4, with a possible D match to TRBD1 (6 bases). The CDR3 end lies 1 residue beyond the end of the read and is filled in from the germline J gene. V dropped 3 bases and J dropped 0 bases, with 11 bases sitting between them. The germline V gene encodes CDR1 MSHET and CDR2 SYDVDS. The CDR3 is made up of 16 amino acids.

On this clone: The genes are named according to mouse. The CDR3 loop is CTCSAAPLGKGAEQFF. Incomplete CDR3 DNA: TGCACCTGCAGTGCAGCCCCGCTGGGGAAGGGGGCTGAGCAGTTC. The chain joins TRBV1 to TRBJ2-1; weak D call: TRBD2 (6 bases). Read coverage stops 1 residue before the CDR3 terminus; the germline J gene supplies the remainder. V lost 1 base and J lost 7, with 17 bases in between. Looked up from germline, CDR1 is NSQYPW and CDR2 is LRSPGD (reference sequence). The CDR3 totals 16 residues.

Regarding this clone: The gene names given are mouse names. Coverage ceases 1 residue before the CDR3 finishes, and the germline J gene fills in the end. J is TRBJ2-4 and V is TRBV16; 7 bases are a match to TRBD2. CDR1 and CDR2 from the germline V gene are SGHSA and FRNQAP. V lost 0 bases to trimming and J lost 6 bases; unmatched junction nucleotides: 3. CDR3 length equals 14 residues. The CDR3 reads CASSLEAWGNTLYF. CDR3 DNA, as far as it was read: TGTGCAAGCAGCTTAGAAGCCTGGGGGAACACCTTGTAC.

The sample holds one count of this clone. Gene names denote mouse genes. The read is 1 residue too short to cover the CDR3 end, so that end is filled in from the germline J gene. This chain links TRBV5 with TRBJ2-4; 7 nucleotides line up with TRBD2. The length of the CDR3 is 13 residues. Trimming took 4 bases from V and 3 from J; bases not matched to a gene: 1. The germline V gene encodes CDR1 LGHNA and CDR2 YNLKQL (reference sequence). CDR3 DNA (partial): TGTGCCAGCAGCCCGGGGGGGCAAAACACCTTGTAC. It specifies CASSPGGQNTLY. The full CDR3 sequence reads CASSPGGQNTLYF.

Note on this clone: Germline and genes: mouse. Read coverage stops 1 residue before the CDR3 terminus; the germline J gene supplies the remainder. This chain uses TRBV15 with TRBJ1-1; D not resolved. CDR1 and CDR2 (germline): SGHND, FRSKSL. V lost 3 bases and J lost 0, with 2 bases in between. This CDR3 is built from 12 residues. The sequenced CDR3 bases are TGTGCCAGCAGTTTTTCAAACACAGAAGTCTTC. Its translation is CASSFSNTEVF. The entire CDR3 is CASSFSNTEVFF.

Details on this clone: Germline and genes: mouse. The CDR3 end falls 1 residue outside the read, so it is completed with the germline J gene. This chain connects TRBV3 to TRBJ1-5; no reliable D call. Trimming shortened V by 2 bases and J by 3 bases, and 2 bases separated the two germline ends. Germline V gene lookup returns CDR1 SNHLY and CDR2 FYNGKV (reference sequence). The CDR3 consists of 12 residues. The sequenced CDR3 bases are TGTGCCAGCAGCTTACTCAACCAGGCTCCGCTT. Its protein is CASSLLNQAPL. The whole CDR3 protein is CASSLLNQAPLF.

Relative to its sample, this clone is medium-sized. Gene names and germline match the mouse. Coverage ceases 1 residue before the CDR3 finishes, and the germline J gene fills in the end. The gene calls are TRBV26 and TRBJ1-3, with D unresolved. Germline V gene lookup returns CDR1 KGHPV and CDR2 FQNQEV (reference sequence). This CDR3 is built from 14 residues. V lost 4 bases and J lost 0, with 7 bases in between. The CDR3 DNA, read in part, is TGTGCCAGCAGTCACGACATTTCTGGAAATACGCTCTAT. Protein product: CASSHDISGNTLY. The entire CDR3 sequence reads CASSHDISGNTLYF.

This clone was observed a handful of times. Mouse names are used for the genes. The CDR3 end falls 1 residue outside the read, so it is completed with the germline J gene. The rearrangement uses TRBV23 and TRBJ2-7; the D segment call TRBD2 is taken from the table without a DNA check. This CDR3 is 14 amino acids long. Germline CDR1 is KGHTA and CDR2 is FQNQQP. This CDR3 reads CSSSQSRGGYEQYF. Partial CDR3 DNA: TGCTCCAGCAGTCAATCGCGGGGGGGGTATGAACAGTAC.

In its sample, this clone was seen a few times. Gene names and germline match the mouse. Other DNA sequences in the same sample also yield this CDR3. CDR3 amino acids: CASGDRGNQDTQYF. The part of the CDR3 DNA that was read is TGTGCCAGCGGGGACAGGGGTAACCAAGACACCCAGTAC. The V call is TRBV13-2, the J call TRBJ2-5; 9 nucleotides line up with TRBD1. The read finishes 1 residue shy of the CDR3 end, and the germline J gene is used to complete it. The CDR3 is 14 residues long. CDR1 and CDR2 (germline): NNHNN, SYGAGS (reference sequence). V lost 5 bases and J lost 0; bases outside the gene matches: 1.

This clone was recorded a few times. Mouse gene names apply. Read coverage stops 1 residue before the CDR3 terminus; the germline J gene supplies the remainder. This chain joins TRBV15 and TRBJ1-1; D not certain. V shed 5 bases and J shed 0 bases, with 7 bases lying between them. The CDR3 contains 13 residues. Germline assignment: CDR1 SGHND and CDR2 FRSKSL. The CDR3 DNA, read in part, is TGTGCCAGCAGTCTCCGACAGAACACAGAAGTCTTC. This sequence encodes CASSLRQNTEVF. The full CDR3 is CASSLRQNTEVFF.

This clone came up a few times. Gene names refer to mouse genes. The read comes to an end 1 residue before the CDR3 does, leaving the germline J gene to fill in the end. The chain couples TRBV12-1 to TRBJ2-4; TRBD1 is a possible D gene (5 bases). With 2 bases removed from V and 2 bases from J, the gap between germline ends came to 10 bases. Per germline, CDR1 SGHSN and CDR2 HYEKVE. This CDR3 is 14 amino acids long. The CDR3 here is CASSPHRIQNTLYF. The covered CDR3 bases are TGTGCCAGCTCTCCCCACAGGATTCAAAACACCTTGTAC.

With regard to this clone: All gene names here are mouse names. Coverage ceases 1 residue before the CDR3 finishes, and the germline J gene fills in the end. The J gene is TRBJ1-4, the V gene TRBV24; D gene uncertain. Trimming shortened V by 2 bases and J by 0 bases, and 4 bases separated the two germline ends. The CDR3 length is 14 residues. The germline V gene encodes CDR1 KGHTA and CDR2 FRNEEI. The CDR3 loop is CASSLGVSNERLFF. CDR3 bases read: TGTGCCAGCAGTCTGGGTGTTTCCAACGAAAGATTATTT.

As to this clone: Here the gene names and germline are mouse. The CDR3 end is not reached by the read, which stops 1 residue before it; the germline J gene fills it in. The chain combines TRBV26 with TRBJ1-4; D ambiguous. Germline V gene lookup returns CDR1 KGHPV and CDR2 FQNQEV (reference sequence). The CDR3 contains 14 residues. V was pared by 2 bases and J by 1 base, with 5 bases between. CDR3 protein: CASSLPNSNERLFF. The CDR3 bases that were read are TGTGCCAGCAGTCTGCCCAATTCCAACGAAAGATTATTT.

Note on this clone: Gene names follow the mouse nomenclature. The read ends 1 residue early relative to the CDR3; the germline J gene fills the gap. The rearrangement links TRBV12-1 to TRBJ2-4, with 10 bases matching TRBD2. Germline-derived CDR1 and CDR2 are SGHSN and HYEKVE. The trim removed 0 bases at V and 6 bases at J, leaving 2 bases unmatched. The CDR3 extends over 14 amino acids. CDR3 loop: CASSLLGGLNTLYF. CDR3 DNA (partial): TGTGCCAGCTCTCTCCTGGGGGGGCTTAACACCTTGTAC. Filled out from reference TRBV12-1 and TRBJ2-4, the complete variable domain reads DSGVVQSPRHIIKEKGGRSVLTCIPISGHSNVVWYQQTLGKELKFLIQHYEKVERDKGFLPSRFSVQQFDDYHSEMNMSALELEDSAMYFCASSLLGGLNTLYFGAGTRLSVL.

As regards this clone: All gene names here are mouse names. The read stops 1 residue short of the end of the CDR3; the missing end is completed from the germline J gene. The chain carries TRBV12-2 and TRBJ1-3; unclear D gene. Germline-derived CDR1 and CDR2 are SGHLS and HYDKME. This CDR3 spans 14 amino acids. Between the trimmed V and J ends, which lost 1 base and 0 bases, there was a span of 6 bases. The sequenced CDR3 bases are TGTGCCAGCTCTCTGGCAAATTCTGGAAATACGCTCTAT. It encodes CASSLANSGNTLY. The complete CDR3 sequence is CASSLANSGNTLYF.

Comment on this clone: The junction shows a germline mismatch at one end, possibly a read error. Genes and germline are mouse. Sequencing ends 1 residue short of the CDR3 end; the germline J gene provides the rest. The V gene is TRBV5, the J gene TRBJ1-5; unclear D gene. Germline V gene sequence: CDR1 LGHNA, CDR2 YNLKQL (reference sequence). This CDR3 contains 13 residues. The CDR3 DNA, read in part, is TGTGCCGGCAGCCAAGAACATAACCAGGCTCCGCTT. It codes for CAGSQEHNQAPL. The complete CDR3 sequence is CAGSQEHNQAPLF.

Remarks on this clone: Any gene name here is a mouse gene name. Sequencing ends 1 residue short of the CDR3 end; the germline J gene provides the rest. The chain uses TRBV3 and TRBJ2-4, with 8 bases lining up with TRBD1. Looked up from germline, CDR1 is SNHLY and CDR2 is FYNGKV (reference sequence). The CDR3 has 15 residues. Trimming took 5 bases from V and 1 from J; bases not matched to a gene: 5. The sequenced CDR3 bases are TGTGCCAGCAGCCCGCCGGGACAGGGTCAAAACACCTTGTAC. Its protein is CASSPPGQGQNTLY. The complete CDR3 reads CASSPPGQGQNTLYF. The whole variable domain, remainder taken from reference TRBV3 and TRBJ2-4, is GPKVLQIPSHQIIDMGQMVTLNCDPVSNHLYFYWYKQILGQQMEFLVNFYNGKVMEKSKLFKDQFSVERPDGSYFTLKIQPTALEDSAVYFCASSPPGQGQNTLYFGAGTRLSVL.

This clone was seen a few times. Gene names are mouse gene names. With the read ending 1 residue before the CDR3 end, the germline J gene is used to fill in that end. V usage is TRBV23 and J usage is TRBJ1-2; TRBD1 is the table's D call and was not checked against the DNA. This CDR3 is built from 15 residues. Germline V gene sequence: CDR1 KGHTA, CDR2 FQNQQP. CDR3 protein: CSSSRSGTGNSDYTF. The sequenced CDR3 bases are TGCTCCAGCAGTCGCTCCGGGACAGGGAACTCCGACTACACC.

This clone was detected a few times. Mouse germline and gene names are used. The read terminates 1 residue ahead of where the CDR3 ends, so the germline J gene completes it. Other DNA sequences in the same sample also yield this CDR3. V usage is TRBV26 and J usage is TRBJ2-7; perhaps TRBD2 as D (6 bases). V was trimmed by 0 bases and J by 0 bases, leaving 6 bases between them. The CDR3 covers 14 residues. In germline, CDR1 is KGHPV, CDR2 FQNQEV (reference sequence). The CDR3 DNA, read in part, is TGTGCCAGCAGTCTGTCTGGGGGCTCCTATGAACAGTAC. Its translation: CASSLSGGSYEQY. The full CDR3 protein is CASSLSGGSYEQYF. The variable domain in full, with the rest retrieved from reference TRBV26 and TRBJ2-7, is NSKVIQTPRYLVKGQGQKAKMRCIPEKGHPVVFWYQQNKNNEFKFLINFQNQEVLQQIDMTEKRFSAECPSNSPCSLEIQSSEAGDSALYLCASSLSGGSYEQYFGPGTRLTVL.

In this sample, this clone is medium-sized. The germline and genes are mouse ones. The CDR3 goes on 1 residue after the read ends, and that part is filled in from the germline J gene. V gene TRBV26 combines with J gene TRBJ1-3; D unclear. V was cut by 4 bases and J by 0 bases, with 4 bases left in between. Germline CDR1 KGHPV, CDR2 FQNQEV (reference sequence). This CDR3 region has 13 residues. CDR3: CASSRDSGNTLYF. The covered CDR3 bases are TGTGCCAGCAGTCGGGATTCTGGAAATACGCTCTAT.

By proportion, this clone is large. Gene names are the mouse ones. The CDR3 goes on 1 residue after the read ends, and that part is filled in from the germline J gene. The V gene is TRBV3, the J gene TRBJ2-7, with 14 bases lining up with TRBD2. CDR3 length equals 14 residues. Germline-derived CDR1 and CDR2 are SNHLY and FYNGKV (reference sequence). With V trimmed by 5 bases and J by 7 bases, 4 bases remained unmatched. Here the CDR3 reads CASSTGLGGREQYF. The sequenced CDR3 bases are TGTGCCAGCAGCACGGGACTGGGGGGGCGAGAACAGTAC.